This TCR beta chain comes out of a study of CD8 T cells in ankylosing spondylitis. General study points: In ankylosing spondylitis blood, a motif of eight highly homologous TCR beta variants appeared characteristic.

This clonotype showed up many times. The antigen is not known. TCRdb reprocessed the 5' RACE reads via MiXCR and lists one record per CDR3 protein. The sample lists some 240,000 distinct CDR3 sequences; 24% were seen once. CDR3 size: 11 residues. V was cut by 2 bases and J by 8 bases, with 9 bases left in between. In germline, CDR1 is SQVTM, CDR2 ANQGSEA. V usage is TRBV29-1 and J usage is TRBJ1-2; D remains unclear. Sequenced material: blood, either unsorted or a sorted T cell fraction (not recorded which). The source is a male donor with ankylosing spondylitis or in good health (not recorded which). The chain's CDR3 is CSVEIPGGYTF. DNA for the CDR3: TGCAGCGTTGAAATTCCGGGAGGCTACACCTTC.